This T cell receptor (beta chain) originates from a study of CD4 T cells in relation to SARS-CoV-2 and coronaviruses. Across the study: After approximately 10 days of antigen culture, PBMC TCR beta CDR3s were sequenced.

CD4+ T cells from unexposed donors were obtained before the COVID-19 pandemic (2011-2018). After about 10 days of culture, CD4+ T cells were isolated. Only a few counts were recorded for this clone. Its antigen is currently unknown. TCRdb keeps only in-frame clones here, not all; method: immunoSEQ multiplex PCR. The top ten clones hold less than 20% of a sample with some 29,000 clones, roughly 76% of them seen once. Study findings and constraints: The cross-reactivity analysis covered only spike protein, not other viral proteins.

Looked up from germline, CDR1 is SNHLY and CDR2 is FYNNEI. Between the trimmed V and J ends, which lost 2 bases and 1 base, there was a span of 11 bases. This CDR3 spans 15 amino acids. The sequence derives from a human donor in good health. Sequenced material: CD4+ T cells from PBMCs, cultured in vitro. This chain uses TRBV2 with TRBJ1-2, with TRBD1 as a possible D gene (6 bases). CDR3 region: CASSETGFINYGYTF. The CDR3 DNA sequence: TGTGCCAGCAGTGAAACAGGGTTTATTAACTATGGCTACACCTTC.